These 26 T cell receptor beta chains were all obtained from the same sample, sequenced in a study of beta chain features in type 1 diabetes. Study-wide results and caveats: TCRB CDR3s were moderately but significantly shorter in Type 1 diabetes patients in all four CD4+ subsets.

Sequenced material consisted of expressed TCRB transcripts (all of the isolated RNA was reverse transcribed). The method was immunoSEQ multiplex PCR; TCRdb's version includes in-frame clones alone and lacks a portion of them. This repertoire shows around 140,000 clones, approximately 10% found once; its top ten account for 0.65% to 0.75%. No antigen is known for these receptors. The sample was central memory CD4+ T cells from blood. All receptors derive from a man aged 30-40 years with type 1 diabetes.

This clone came up a few times. The V gene is TRBV7-2, the J gene TRBJ2-3, with D possibly TRBD2 on 6 matching bases. From germline, CDR1 is SGHTA and CDR2 FQGNSA. The V gene lost 4 bases and the J gene lost 0 bases, with 14 bases spanning the gap. The CDR3 extends over 16 amino acids. In DNA form, the CDR3 reads TGTGCCAGCAGCTCAGGGACTTCCACTAGCACAGATACGCAGTATTTT. The encoded protein is CASSSGTSTSTDTQYF.

This clone was picked up a small number of times. V is TRBV30 and J is TRBJ2-1, with 14 bases that match TRBD2. The CDR3 has 16 residues. The germline gives CDR1 GTSNPN, CDR2 SVGIG (reference sequence). Germline trimming cut 3 bases from V and 10 bases from J; bases unmatched to any gene: 11. The CDR3 sequence is CAWSAWTSGGPGEQFF. The CDR3 DNA follows: TGTGCCTGGAGCGCGTGGACTAGCGGGGGGCCGGGGGAGCAGTTCTTC.

This clone was recorded a few times. CDR3: CASSPSLGDQPQHF. In DNA form, the CDR3 reads TGTGCCAGCAGCCCTTCCCTAGGCGATCAGCCCCAGCATTTT. V gene TRBV5-4 combines with J gene TRBJ1-5; no reliable D call. CDR1 is SGHNT and CDR2 is YYREEE in the germline V gene (reference sequence). Trimming removed 4 bases at V and 5 bases at J, with 13 bases between. CDR3 size: 14 residues.

The chain links TRBV10-3 to TRBJ2-6; no definite D call. Trimming cost V 8 bases and J 0 bases, with 5 bases left between them. This CDR3 has 13 residues. The germline V gene has CDR1 ENHRY and CDR2 SYGVKD. The CDR3 loop is CAIGRSGANVLTF. The CDR3 DNA reads TGTGCCATCGGGCGCTCTGGGGCCAACGTCCTGACTTTC.

The J gene is TRBJ1-6, the V gene TRBV7-8; possible D gene TRBD1, 6 bases. The V gene lost 5 bases and the J gene lost 10 bases, with 18 bases spanning the gap. CDR1 and CDR2 (germline): SGHVS, FQNEAQ. This CDR3 comprises 15 residues. In DNA form, the CDR3 reads TGTGCCAGCAGCCCACAGGGAAGTGGAGAGTCACCCCTCCACTTT. It is translated as CASSPQGSGESPLHF.

There are a few counts of this clone. The genes are TRBV6-5 and TRBJ2-1; TRBD1 matches 10 bases. The CDR3 has 14 amino acids. Germline values: CDR1 MNHEY, CDR2 SVGAGI. Trimming took 5 bases from V and 7 from J; bases not matched to a gene: 5. CDR3 in amino acids: CASSKWDRGNEQFF. The CDR3 DNA reads TGTGCCAGCAGTAAGTGGGACAGGGGAAATGAGCAGTTCTTC.

The chain has TRBV11-1 and TRBJ2-7; D gene unclear. Germline V gene sequence: CDR1 SGHAT, CDR2 FQDESV (reference sequence). Trimming shortened V by 4 bases and J by 3 bases, and 7 bases separated the two germline ends. CDR3 length: 12 amino acids. The CDR3 region is CASSSPYYEQYF. CDR3 nucleotide sequence: TGTGCCAGCAGCTCTCCCTACTACGAGCAGTACTTC.

The table lists this clone with a few counts. The chain has TRBV11-2 and TRBJ2-3, with D possibly being TRBD1 (8 bases). V was clipped by 2 bases and J by 4 bases, with 10 bases between them. The CDR3 totals 14 residues. Germline V CDR1 and CDR2: SGHAT, FQNNGV. CDR3 DNA sequence: TGTGCCAGCAGCTTAACAGGGGGGGCAGATACGCAGTATTTT. Translated, it gives CASSLTGGADTQYF. The whole variable domain, filled in from reference TRBV11-2 and TRBJ2-3, reads EAGVAQSPRYKIIEKRQSVAFWCNPISGHATLYWYQQILGQGPKLLIQFQNNGVVDDSQLPKDRFSAERLKGVDSTLKIQPAKLEDSAVYLCASSLTGGADTQYFGPGTRLTVL.

CDR3 sequence reads: CASSPDRDQPQHF. In DNA, the CDR3 is TGTGCCAGCAGCCCCGACAGGGACCAGCCCCAGCATTTT. V and J are TRBV11-2 and TRBJ1-5, with 7 positions matching TRBD1. The CDR3 totals 13 residues. Trimming removed 5 bases from V and 7 bases from J; junction bases left unmatched: 5. CDR1 and CDR2 (germline): SGHAT, FQNNGV. Full variable domain (outside the CDR3, taken from reference TRBV11-2 and TRBJ1-5): EAGVAQSPRYKIIEKRQSVAFWCNPISGHATLYWYQQILGQGPKLLIQFQNNGVVDDSQLPKDRFSAERLKGVDSTLKIQPAKLEDSAVYLCASSPDRDQPQHFGDGTRLSIL.

The chain couples TRBV19 to TRBJ1-5; D uncertain. The CDR3 has 13 residues. In germline, CDR1 is LNHDA, CDR2 SQIVND (reference sequence). Trimming left V 10 bases short and J 6 bases short, with 16 bases between. The CDR3 nucleotides are TGTGCCACCCAACGGGGAGAGGGTCAGCCCCAGCATTTT. Its protein product is CATQRGEGQPQHF.

This clone showed up just a few times. This same CDR3 is encoded by further DNA sequences in the sample. The rearrangement links TRBV6-5 to TRBJ2-1, with D uncertain. This CDR3 spans 13 amino acids. CDR1 and CDR2 from the germline V gene are MNHEY and SVGAGI. Deletions cut 6 bases from V and 0 bases from J, with 6 bases between. CDR3 nucleotide sequence: TGTGCCAGCAGGGGCAGCTCCTACAATGAGCAGTTCTTC. Its protein product is CASRGSSYNEQFF.

The chain has TRBV6-1 and TRBJ2-3, with 7 bases matching TRBD1. Germline CDR1 and CDR2: MNHNS and SASEGT. The CDR3 has 15 amino acids. V shed 6 bases, J shed 2 bases, and the junction held 8 bases outside the gene matches. Here the CDR3 DNA reads TGTGCCAGCAGCCTCTCAGGACAGGACACAGATACGCAGTATTTT. As protein: CASSLSGQDTDTQYF.

This clone has only a few counts. The chain recombines TRBV5-1 with TRBJ1-1; possible D gene TRBD1, 5 bases. Germline V gene lookup returns CDR1 SGHRS and CDR2 YFSETQ. Trimming took 6 bases from V and 2 from J, leaving 17 bases between them. The CDR3 runs 15 residues. CDR3 nucleotides: TGCGCCAGCAATAGGGGAAACTCGGTCAACACTGAAGCTTTCTTT. It yields the protein CASNRGNSVNTEAFF.

This clone has a handful of counts. The chain combines TRBV6-6 with TRBJ2-1; 7 nucleotides line up with TRBD1. Germline CDR1 and CDR2: MNHNY and SVGAGI (reference sequence). This CDR3 has 12 amino acids. V shed 5 bases, J shed 9 bases, and the junction held 4 bases outside the gene matches. The CDR3 DNA reads as TGTGCCAGCAGTCAAACAGGGGTTGAGCAGTTCTTC. Translation: CASSQTGVEQFF.

This clone was counted a few times. This chain uses TRBV18 with TRBJ2-7; 10 bases map to TRBD2. The CDR3 runs to 15 residues. With 2 bases clipped from V and 5 bases from J, the junction kept 6 bases outside the gene matches. Per germline, CDR1 KGHSH and CDR2 LQKENI. The CDR3 nucleotides are TGTGCCAGCTCACCAAGCGGGGGGGCAGGCCACGAGCAGTACTTC. Translating it yields CASSPSGGAGHEQYF.

The V and J genes are TRBV11-1 and TRBJ1-2; possibly TRBD1 for D (6 bases). The CDR3 contains 13 residues. Germline loops: CDR1 SGHAT, CDR2 FQDESV (reference sequence). V lost 2 bases and J lost 6, with 10 bases in between. The CDR3 sequence is CASSLRTANGYTF. CDR3 DNA: TGTGCCAGCAGCTTACGGACAGCCAATGGCTACACCTTC.

This chain connects TRBV18 to TRBJ1-1; D might be TRBD1 (5 bases). Germline CDR1 KGHSH, CDR2 LQKENI. This CDR3 is built from 16 residues. The ends were cut back, 2 bases at V and 3 bases at J, with 16 bases in the middle. The CDR3 loop reads CASSPWVGGRDTEAFF. The CDR3 nucleotides read TGTGCCAGCTCACCATGGGTCGGGGGTAGGGACACTGAAGCTTTCTTT.

CDR3 protein: CASSPVGLETQYF. The CDR3 DNA follows: TGTGCCAGCAGCCCTGTGGGCTTGGAGACCCAGTACTTC. V and J are TRBV7-2 and TRBJ2-5; D is unclear. V shed 5 bases and J shed 5 bases, with 12 bases lying between them. Germline lookup yields CDR1 SGHTA and CDR2 FQGNSA. The CDR3 totals 13 residues.

V and J are TRBV28 and TRBJ2-5; D uncertain. V lost 5 bases to trimming and J lost 0 bases, with 7 bases between them. In germline, CDR1 is MDHEN, CDR2 SYDVKM. CDR3 size: 13 residues. CDR3 in DNA: TGTGCCAGCAGTCTTAATTACCAAGAGACCCAGTACTTC. Its protein is CASSLNYQETQYF.

This clone was counted only a few times. The genes are TRBV18 and TRBJ2-1, with 8 bases lining up with TRBD2. Germline V lookup: CDR1 KGHSH, CDR2 LQKENI. V lost 0 bases and J lost 5; bases outside the gene matches: 3. This CDR3 has 15 residues. The chain's CDR3 is CASSPPSGVNNEQFF. The DNA of the CDR3 is TGTGCCAGCTCACCACCTAGCGGGGTAAACAATGAGCAGTTCTTC.

A few counts support this clone. This chain connects TRBV7-9 to TRBJ1-2; D ambiguous. V lost 3 bases and J 3 bases, leaving 8 bases between the germline ends. The V gene's germline CDR1 is SEHNR and CDR2 FQNEAQ (reference sequence). CDR3 size: 13 residues. The CDR3 spells CASSLFTDYGYTF. CDR3 in DNA: TGTGCCAGCAGCTTGTTTACGGACTATGGCTACACCTTC.

The V call is TRBV28, the J call TRBJ2-7; D ambiguous. Germline-derived CDR1 and CDR2 are MDHEN and SYDVKM. V gave up 7 bases and J gave up 0 bases, with 7 bases separating them. CDR3 length: 12 residues. The CDR3, as DNA: TGTGCCAGCAACAGAAACTCCTACGAGCAGTACTTC. This gives the protein CASNRNSYEQYF.

This clone has only a few counts. Here the CDR3 reads CASSLEPSSYEQYF. CDR3 coding DNA: TGTGCCAGCAGTCTTGAGCCGAGCTCCTACGAGCAGTACTTC. The V call is TRBV4-2, the J call TRBJ2-7; D remains unclear. This CDR3 has 14 residues. CDR1 is LGHNA, CDR2 YNFKEQ, per germline. V was trimmed by 6 bases and J by 0 bases, leaving 12 bases between them.

The chain links TRBV7-9 to TRBJ2-5; no firm D call. Germline CDR1 reads SEHNR; CDR2 reads FQNEAQ (reference sequence). The germline V and J ends were trimmed by 5 bases and 4 bases, with 20 bases remaining between them. The CDR3 has 16 amino acids. DNA of the CDR3: TGTGCCAGCAGCCCCGCCGGGTCCTCCCGAGGAGAGACCCAGTACTTC. Translated: CASSPAGSSRGETQYF.

On this clone itself: A junction end diverges from the germline sequence, so it may reflect a read error. The chain is built from TRBV29-1 and TRBJ2-2; TRBD2 agrees at 10 bases. Germline lookup yields CDR1 SQVTM and CDR2 ANQGSEA. This CDR3 comprises 14 residues. The CDR3 is CSASTSGDTEELFF. The CDR3 DNA follows: TGCAGCGCTTCTACTAGCGGGGACACCGAGGAGCTGTTTTTT.

This clone has a handful of counts. The rearrangement uses TRBV18 and TRBJ2-1; tentative D call: TRBD2 (7 bases). Germline values: CDR1 KGHSH, CDR2 LQKENI. Trimming took 2 bases from V and 8 from J, leaving 13 bases between them. The CDR3 sequence is 14 residues long. CDR3 amino acids: CASSPSGGGDEQFF. The CDR3 DNA is TGTGCCAGCTCACCATCGGGGGGCGGCGATGAGCAGTTCTTC. Full variable domain (remainder filled in from reference TRBV18 and TRBJ2-1): NAGVMQNPRHLVRRRGQEARLRCSPMKGHSHVYWYRQLPEEGLKFMVYLQKENIIDESGMPKERFSAEFPKEGPSILRIQQVVRGDSAAYFCASSPSGGGDEQFFGPGTRLTVL.